A selection of T cell receptor beta chains follows, all from one sample in a study of blood T cells in healthy people across ages. TCRdb re-called the 5' RACE reads through MiXCR, storing one row per CDR3 protein. The sample lists about a million distinct CDR3 sequences; under 50% were seen once. Sequencing was performed on blood. The receptors were gathered from a man aged 25-40 years in good health. Each CDR3 is given with its conserved first and last residue. D genes are given only for firm matches. The listing skips clone size in some rows; elsewhere it reads once, few, many or a size class.

D | size | J | V | DNA | CDR3
TRBD2 | few | TRBJ2-5 | TRBV11-2 | TGTGCCAGCAGCTTAGATCACGGCGGGGGGAAAGAGACCCAGTACTTC | CASSLDHGGGKETQYF
- | - | TRBJ2-3 | TRBV20-1 | TGCAGTGCACACCGGGACATAGCAGATACGCAGTATTTT | CSAHRDIADTQYF
TRBD1 | - | TRBJ1-6 | TRBV6-5 | TGTGCCAGCACAACGGGACAGCTAAAAAATTCACCCCTCCACTTT | CASTTGQLKNSPLHF
TRBD1 | - | TRBJ1-4 | TRBV5-1 | TGCGCCAGCAGCTTGGTCAGGGGGAATGAAAAACTGTTTTTT | CASSLVRGNEKLFF
- | - | TRBJ1-1 | TRBV12-3/TRBV12-4 | TGTGCCAGCAGTGCTTCAGGGTACACTGAAGCTTTCTTT | CASSASGYTEAFF
- | - | TRBJ2-7 | TRBV4-3 | TGCGCCAGCAGCCAAGAGGCACAGTCCTACGAGCAGTACTTC | CASSQEAQSYEQYF
TRBD1 | - | TRBJ2-7 | TRBV6-1 | TGTGCCAGCAGGACAGGGGCCGCCTACGAGCAGTACTTC | CASRTGAAYEQYF
- | - | TRBJ2-5 | TRBV24-1 | TGTGCCACCAGTGACAGGACCTGGGGGACCCAGTACTTC | CATSDRTWGTQYF
- | - | TRBJ1-1 | TRBV7-9 | TGTGCCAGCAGCCCCCGGGACTTTCAGAACACTGAAGCTTTCTTT | CASSPRDFQNTEAFF
- | few | TRBJ2-7 | TRBV4-1 | TGCGCCAGCAGCCAAGGCCCGACAGGAGCCTACGAGCAGTACTTC | CASSQGPTGAYEQYF
- | few | TRBJ2-7 | TRBV7-2 | TGTGCCAGCAGCTCGGAGGGGGGTTCCTACGAGCAGTACTTC | CASSSEGGSYEQYF
- | - | TRBJ2-7 | TRBV4-2 | TGTGCCAGCAGCCCGGGAGAGGAATTCTACGAGCAGTACTTC | CASSPGEEFYEQYF
- | few | TRBJ2-5 | TRBV12-3/TRBV12-4 | TGTGCCAGCAGTTCCCCAACCCAAGAGACCCAGTACTTC | CASSSPTQETQYF
- | few | TRBJ1-1 | TRBV5-1 | TGCGCCAGCAGCTTGGGCCCCGGGACGGGGAACACTGAAGCTTTCTTT | CASSLGPGTGNTEAFF
- | - | TRBJ1-4 | TRBV20-1 | TGCAGTGCTAGTTCTAGGGGTCGGGAAAAACTGTTTTTT | CSASSRGREKLFF
TRBD1 | - | TRBJ1-1 | TRBV7-9 | TGTGCCAGCAGTATGGGACAGGGGGTCACTGAAGCTTTCTTT | CASSMGQGVTEAFF
- | few | TRBJ1-2 | TRBV3-1 | TGTGCCAGCAGCCAAGCCCCGATGGATAACTATGGCTACACCTTC | CASSQAPMDNYGYTF
- | few | TRBJ2-3 | TRBV11-1 | TGTGCCAGCAGCCCGCTGACCAACACAGATACGCAGTATTTT | CASSPLTNTDTQYF
- | - | TRBJ2-5 | TRBV3-1 | TGTGCCAGCAGCCTACAAGGCCCCTCGACCCAGTACTTC | CASSLQGPSTQYF
- | - | TRBJ1-5 | TRBV20-1 | TGCAGTGCTGAAGGGAACCCGACACAGCCCCAGCATTTT | CSAEGNPTQPQHF
TRBD1 | - | TRBJ1-3 | TRBV29-1 | TGCAGCGTTGAAGGACAGGGCGCGAACTTAGGAAACACCATATATTTT | CSVEGQGANLGNTIYF
- | few | TRBJ2-3 | TRBV28 | TGTGCCAGCAGTTTCTCGTCCTCCAGGGCGTCGAATACGCAGTATTTT | CASSFSSSRASNTQYF
TRBD1 | few | TRBJ2-5 | TRBV13 | TGTGCCAGTGAGGACAGGAACCAAGAGACCCAGTACTTC | CASEDRNQETQYF
TRBD1 | few | TRBJ1-4 | TRBV7-2 | TGTGCCAGCAGCTTAGTGGCCAGGGGGGGCGAAAAACTGTTTTTT | CASSLVARGGEKLFF
TRBD1 | once | TRBJ2-1 | TRBV5-1 | TGCGCCAGCAGCCGCCAAGGGACAGGGACATACAATGAGCAGTTCTTC | CASSRQGTGTYNEQFF
- | - | TRBJ2-5 | TRBV5-1 | TGCGCCAGCAGCCCCCGAGGCGGAGAAGAGACCCAGTACTTC | CASSPRGGEETQYF
- | few | TRBJ1-1 | TRBV7-9 | TGTGCCAGCAGCCGAGGGCAGGCTGAAGCTTTCTTT | CASSRGQAEAFF
- | - | TRBJ1-6 | TRBV12-3/TRBV12-4 | TGTGCCAGCAGTTCGGGACAAGATAATTCACCCCTCCACTTT | CASSSGQDNSPLHF
- | - | TRBJ2-7 | TRBV20-1 | TGCAGTGCTCGAGGCAGTTCCTACGAGCAGTACTTC | CSARGSSYEQYF
- | once | TRBJ2-1 | TRBV7-3 | TGTGCCAGCAGCTTAAATCAAGGCGATGAGCAGTTCTTC | CASSLNQGDEQFF
TRBD1 | - | TRBJ2-1 | TRBV2 | TGTGCCAGCAGGGATTTATTAACCGGGACAGGGGGCGATGAGCAGTTCTTC | CASRDLLTGTGGDEQFF
- | few | TRBJ1-1 | TRBV5-1 | TGCGCCAGTACGGAAGCAGTTTCAACTGAAGCTTTCTTT | CASTEAVSTEAFF
- | many | TRBJ1-1 | TRBV6-2/TRBV6-3 | TGTGCCAGCAGCTACGGAGGAAACACTGAAGCTTTCTTT | CASSYGGNTEAFF
- | - | TRBJ1-4 | TRBV4-2 | TGTGCCGGCAGCCCAAGAGACCGGGGCGAAACTAATGAAAAACTGTTTTTT | CAGSPRDRGETNEKLFF
TRBD1 | - | TRBJ2-5 | TRBV6-6 | TGTGCCAGCAGTTACCCACAGGGGGCGGGGGAGACCCAGTACTTC | CASSYPQGAGETQYF
- | - | TRBJ2-5 | TRBV5-1 | TGCGCCAGCAGCTTCCTAGGGAAGGGGCCTCAAGAGACCCAGTACTTC | CASSFLGKGPQETQYF
- | few | TRBJ2-3 | TRBV27 | TGTGCCAGCAGTCCCTCTTTTGGTACGCAGTATTTT | CASSPSFGTQYF
- | - | TRBJ1-1 | TRBV11-2 | TGTGCCAGCAGCTCCCGACGGGACACTGAAGCTTTCTTT | CASSSRRDTEAFF
TRBD1 | few | TRBJ2-5 | TRBV20-1 | TGCAGTGCTATAAGGACAGGGCTGGGGGAGACCCAGTACTTC | CSAIRTGLGETQYF
- | many | TRBJ2-3 | TRBV29-1 | TGCAGCGTCGGATCCGACTCTTCGATCGCAGATACGCAGTATTTT | CSVGSDSSIADTQYF
TRBD1 | few | TRBJ2-7 | TRBV10-3 | TGTGCCATCAGTTCCCCCGGGTACAGGGGGCGGGACGAGCAGTACTTC | CAISSPGYRGRDEQYF
TRBD1 | - | TRBJ2-7 | TRBV12-3/TRBV12-4 | TGTGCCAGCAGTCCCTGGACAGGGGACCACGAGCAGTACTTC | CASSPWTGDHEQYF
- | few | TRBJ2-6 | TRBV4-1 | TGCGCCAGCAGCCAGCCAGGCACTCCCTCTGGGGCCAACGTCCTGACTTTC | CASSQPGTPSGANVLTF
TRBD1 | - | TRBJ1-2 | TRBV27 | TGTGCCAGCAGTCCCTTCGACAGGGGTGGTGGCTACACCTTC | CASSPFDRGGGYTF
- | - | TRBJ2-3 | TRBV6-5 | TGTGCCAGCAGTTACAGGTCGGTAGGCACAGATACGCAGTATTTT | CASSYRSVGTDTQYF
- | few | TRBJ1-1 | TRBV7-2 | TGTGCCAGCAGCTTAGATTTGAGGAACACTGAAGCTTTCTTT | CASSLDLRNTEAFF
- | few | TRBJ1-4 | TRBV28 | TGTGCCAGCAGTCCGACCGGGGTCGCTAATGAAAAACTGTTTTTT | CASSPTGVANEKLFF
TRBD2 | - | TRBJ2-1 | TRBV29-1 | TGCAGCGTGGACGGTAGCGGGGTACTCGGGGGTGAGCAGTTCTTC | CSVDGSGVLGGEQFF
- | - | TRBJ2-7 | TRBV10-3 | TGTGCCATCAGTGGGGACCGGGAAAGGACCCCGGCCTACGAGCAGTACTTC | CAISGDRERTPAYEQYF
TRBD1 | few | TRBJ2-1 | TRBV7-2 | TGTGCCAGCAGCTTAGGACAGGGGGCTCACAATGAGCAGTTCTTC | CASSLGQGAHNEQFF
TRBD1 | few | TRBJ2-7 | TRBV4-1 | TGCGCCAGCAGCCAACGACAGGGCAAAAATTACGAGCAGTACTTC | CASSQRQGKNYEQYF
- | - | TRBJ2-6 | TRBV5-1 | TGCGCCAGCAGCTTGACAGCCTACTCTGGGGCCAACGTCCTGACTTTC | CASSLTAYSGANVLTF